This T cell receptor (beta chain) was sequenced during a study of T cell responses to AZD1222 COVID-19 vaccine. Here immunoSEQ multiplex PCR was the method, and the copy in TCRdb shows in-frame clones only, minus some. The sample shows 170,000 or so clones, roughly 87% of them seen only once. The CDR3 contains 12 residues. Deletions cut 0 bases from V and 13 bases from J, with 12 bases between. Germline-derived CDR1 and CDR2 are LGHDT and YNNKEL (reference sequence). The sample in question was peripheral blood, obtained on day 0 of AZD1222 vaccination. V is TRBV3-1 (or the pseudogene TRBV3-2) and J is TRBJ2-5; D may be TRBD1 (6 bases). The sequence derives from an adult in good health. In DNA, the CDR3 is TGTGCCAGCAGCCAAGATGAACAGGGTCGGTACTTC. Amino acids: CASSQDEQGRYF.